A single sample is the source of the 14 T cell receptor beta chains below, sequenced in a study of cytomegalovirus exposure and HLA in healthy donors (dated by TCRdb to 2017 to 2019). The protocol used for the library was the immunoSEQ multiplex PCR assay. A mixture of 60 forward primers for TCR Vbeta segments and 13 reverse primers for TCR Jbeta segments was used in the multiplex PCR. In its TCRdb copy, this immuneACCESS table keeps in-frame sequences only and misses some clones. Where compared with another copy, unresolved V genes explain less than half of these, and the others have no known cause. This sample holds some 160,000 clones; roughly two thirds were observed only once. Of the sample, approximately 5.1% is held by the ten largest clones. The specimen sequenced was PBMCs. The receptors were sampled from a woman aged 18-29 years in good health and CMV-seropositive.

V gene TRBV7-8 combines with J gene TRBJ1-2, with D perhaps TRBD1 (5 bases). Trimming removed 4 bases from V and 2 bases from J, with 11 bases in between. This CDR3 region has 14 residues. Germline CDR1 SGHVS, CDR2 FQNEAQ. DNA of the CDR3: TGTGCCAGCAGCTCTAGGACAAGGAACTATGGCTACACCTTC. It yields the protein CASSSRTRNYGYTF.

This sequence joins TRBV9 and TRBJ2-2; 8 bases line up with TRBD1. The CDR3 is 17 residues long. The J segment lost 5 bases and the V segment lost 1 base, leaving 10 bases of the junction unmatched. Germline values: CDR1 SGDLS, CDR2 YYNGEE. The CDR3 DNA follows: TGTGCCAGCAGCGTAAAGGTGGTGACAGGGGCAACCGGGGAGCTGTTTTTT. This translates into CASSVKVVTGATGELFF. The whole variable domain, remainder taken from reference TRBV9 and TRBJ2-2, is DSGVTQTPKHLITATGQRVTLRCSPRSGDLSVYWYQQSLDQGLQFLIQYYNGEERAKGNILERFSAQQFPDLHSELNLSSLELGDSALYFCASSVKVVTGATGELFFGEGSRLTVL.

In this sample, this clone turned up once. This chain uses TRBV13 with TRBJ2-2; D is undetermined. The CDR3 totals 13 residues. Germline V lookup: CDR1 PRHDT, CDR2 FYEKMQ (reference sequence). V was clipped by 5 bases and J by 8 bases, with 12 bases between them. CDR3 nucleotide sequence: TGTGCCAGCAGCATCACGGTCTCGGGGGAGCTGTTTTTT. Amino acids: CASSITVSGELFF.

This chain connects TRBV19 to TRBJ1-1, with D possibly TRBD1 on 6 matching bases. Trimming left V 0 bases short and J 0 bases short, with 17 bases between. CDR3 length equals 18 residues. Germline values: CDR1 LNHDA, CDR2 SQIVND (reference sequence). The CDR3 is CASSIDRYRAQMNTEAFF. The CDR3 DNA reads as TGTGCCAGTAGTATAGATCGGTACAGGGCGCAAATGAACACTGAAGCTTTCTTT.

The chain recombines TRBV7-9 with TRBJ1-1; possibly TRBD1 for D (5 bases). V gave up 1 base and J gave up 7 bases, with 13 bases separating them. CDR1 is SEHNR, CDR2 FQNEAQ, per germline (reference sequence). The CDR3 covers 14 residues. The CDR3 sequence is CASSLEARAREAFF. The CDR3 bases are TGTGCCAGCAGCTTAGAAGCCAGGGCCCGTGAAGCTTTCTTT.

This clone was observed once. The chain recombines TRBV28 with TRBJ2-5, with 14 positions matching TRBD2. The CDR3 totals 18 residues. Germline V lookup: CDR1 MDHEN, CDR2 SYDVKM. J gave up 3 bases and V 0 bases, and 6 bases lay outside the gene matches. DNA of the CDR3: TGTGCCAGCAGTTTATGGACTAGCGGGGGGGGGTTGGAAGAGACCCAGTACTTC. This codes for CASSLWTSGGGLEETQYF.

This chain links TRBV4-3 with TRBJ2-2; TRBD1 agrees at 11 bases. V gave up 2 bases and J gave up 6 bases; unmatched junction bases: 5. There are 16 residues in the CDR3. The germline gives CDR1 LGHNA, CDR2 YSLEER. CDR3 coding DNA: TGCGCCAGCAGCCAAAGGGACAGGGGGGGATCCGGGGAGCTGTTTTTT. Amino acids: CASSQRDRGGSGELFF.

This clone has just one count. The chain carries TRBV2 and TRBJ2-1; D might be TRBD1 (5 bases). Per germline, CDR1 SNHLY and CDR2 FYNNEI. Trimming pared 7 bases from V and 8 bases from J, leaving 15 bases between. This CDR3 is 13 amino acids long. The CDR3 region is CASMGLFKYEQFF. Here the CDR3 DNA reads TGTGCCAGCATGGGGCTTTTCAAATATGAGCAGTTCTTC.

The CDR3 DNA reads TGTGCCAGCCGAACCCTTAGCGGCCAAGAGACCCAGTACTTC. Protein: CASRTLSGQETQYF. V usage is TRBV6-5 and J usage is TRBJ2-5, with a possible D match to TRBD2 (6 bases). V was clipped by 8 bases and J by 1 base, with 14 bases between them. The CDR3 extends over 14 amino acids. The germline V gene encodes CDR1 MNHEY and CDR2 SVGAGI.

The V call is TRBV7-9, the J call TRBJ2-1, with D tentatively TRBD1 (7 bases). There are 14 residues in the CDR3. Germline V CDR1 and CDR2: SEHNR, FQNEAQ (reference sequence). Trimming shortened V by 1 base and J by 7 bases, and 11 bases separated the two germline ends. The CDR3 DNA follows: TGTGCCAGCAGCTTAGAGACAGGGAGGAATGAGCAGTTCTTC. It encodes CASSLETGRNEQFF.

This clone was observed a few times. The rearrangement joins TRBV6-4 to TRBJ1-6; the D gene is possibly TRBD1 (5 bases). CDR1 is MRHNA, CDR2 SNTAGT, per germline. The CDR3 spans 15 residues. The V end was cut by 5 bases, the J end by 11 bases, with 19 bases between. CDR3 protein: CASSPTIGAAAPLHF. The CDR3 bases are TGTGCCAGCAGTCCAACAATTGGGGCTGCCGCACCCCTCCACTTT.

The genes are TRBV7-2 and TRBJ2-3; TRBD1 is a possible D gene (5 bases). V lost 6 bases, J lost 0 bases, and 13 bases lay in between. Germline assignment: CDR1 SGHTA and CDR2 FQGNSA. There are 15 residues in the CDR3. CDR3 sequence: CASSYSRASTDTQYF. The CDR3 DNA reads as TGTGCCAGCAGTTATAGCAGGGCTAGCACAGATACGCAGTATTTT. The entire variable domain, with the rest obtained from reference TRBV7-2 and TRBJ2-3, is as follows: GAGVSQSPSNKVTEKGKDVELRCDPISGHTALYWYRQSLGQGLEFLIYFQGNSAPDKSGLPSDRFSAERTGGSVSTLTIQRTQQEDSAVYLCASSYSRASTDTQYFGPGTRLTVL.

The rearrangement joins TRBV5-1 to TRBJ1-2; no clear D. Per the germline V gene, CDR1 is SGHRS and CDR2 is YFSETQ. The V end lost 5 bases, the J end lost 13 bases, and 21 bases lay between the germline ends. This CDR3 is 13 amino acids long. CDR3 loop: CASRARIGVESTF. The CDR3 coding sequence is TGCGCCAGCAGGGCGAGGATCGGCGTTGAGAGCACCTTC.

The chain is built from TRBV4-1 and TRBJ1-4, with D possibly matching TRBD1 (6 bases). Germline V gene lookup returns CDR1 MGHRA and CDR2 YSYEKL. This CDR3 contains 17 residues. V lost 0 bases and J 2 bases, leaving 13 bases between the germline ends. The CDR3 nucleotides read TGCGCCAGCAGCCAAGAGGTCCAGGGGAGTACTAATGAAAAACTGTTTTTT. This codes for CASSQEVQGSTNEKLFF.